The TCR beta chain under discussion was sequenced for a study of T cell repertoires in ileal Crohn's disease. Across the study: At surgery, about 34% of patients smoked, with median disease duration 7.9 years.

Between the trimmed V and J ends, which lost 4 bases and 0 bases, there was a span of 10 bases. Germline CDR1 and CDR2: MNHNS and SASEGT. The CDR3 contains 14 residues. Broader study findings: Active smokers at surgery had more clonal expansions than non-smokers.

Assay: immunoSEQ multiplex PCR; the TCRdb copy retains only in-frame clones and omits some. The sample consists of 11,000 or so clones, about 80% of them appearing once. Time point specified: neoterminal ileum biopsy at postoperative endoscopy, about 6 months after surgery. This clone is categorized as medium-sized (0.01 to 0.1%). Its antigen is undetermined. The specimen sequenced was ileal tissue. J is TRBJ2-7 and V is TRBV6-1; D remains unclear. The TCR sequence derives from an adult with Crohn's disease. The CDR3 nucleotides are TGTGCCAGCAGTGTTGAGGAAAGCTCCTACGAGCAGTACTTC. This codes for CASSVEESSYEQYF.